This TCR beta chain stems from a study of T cells in localized non-small cell lung cancer. Trimming took 4 bases from V and 0 from J, leaving 8 bases between them. Germline V gene sequence: CDR1 SQVTM, CDR2 ANQGSEA. CDR3 size: 13 residues. This table comes from immunoSEQ multiplex PCR, and its TCRdb copy is limited to in-frame clones, with some not included. This sample has 4,300 or so clones, with under 40% found just once. The TCR was taken from a male donor aged 60 or older with stage I lung adenocarcinoma. Sample: lung tumor tissue, taken before any cancer treatment. The rearrangement links TRBV29-1 to TRBJ2-3, with a possible D match to TRBD2 (6 bases). CDR3 residues: CSVGAGSTDTQYF. CDR3 DNA: TGCAGCGTTGGTGCGGGGAGCACAGATACGCAGTATTTT.